This T cell receptor (beta chain) emerged from a study of cytomegalovirus exposure and HLA in healthy donors. Study-level points and caveats: As was reported, the classifier diagnosed cytomegalovirus status with high specificity and sensitivity.

Trimming removed 8 bases at V and 3 bases at J, with 13 bases between. The V gene's germline CDR1 is MGHDK and CDR2 SYGVNS. The CDR3 loop spans 13 amino acids. Clones were read by immunoSEQ multiplex PCR, and TCRdb kept only the in-frame ones, dropping some. The sample holds some 170,000 clones, around 85% seen once. About this clone itself: Antigen specificity is unknown.

The sequence was collected from a man aged 25-45 years in good health and CMV-seropositive. Sample: PBMCs. This chain links TRBV25-1 with TRBJ1-1; TRBD1 is a possible D gene (6 bases). This CDR3 is CASSRGGYTEAFF. The CDR3 region has the DNA TGTGCCAGCTCCAGGGGAGGGTACACTGAAGCTTTCTTT.